One sample yielded the 10 T cell receptor beta chains listed below, sequenced in a study of cytomegalovirus exposure and HLA in healthy donors. Primers for the PCR totalled 60 Vbeta and 13 Jbeta. Sequencing used immunoSEQ multiplex PCR; TCRdb keeps in-frame clones, though not all of them. The sample consists of around 99,000 clones, around 69% of them appearing once. Specimen: PBMCs. These receptors were taken from a man between 18 and 29 years old in good health and CMV-seronegative.

The chain carries TRBV7-8 and TRBJ2-5; 8 bases are shared with TRBD2. J gave up 6 bases and V 5 bases, and 11 bases lay outside the gene matches. Germline V lookup: CDR1 SGHVS, CDR2 FQNEAQ. CDR3 size: 15 residues. CDR3 nucleotides: TGTGCCAGCAGCCCCCTCGGGGCGGGGGGAAAGACCCAGTACTTC. Translating it yields CASSPLGAGGKTQYF.

This chain connects TRBV25-1 to TRBJ1-6; perhaps TRBD1 as D (6 bases). The CDR3 consists of 14 residues. The germline CDR1 and CDR2 sequences are MGHDK and SYGVNS. Trimming took 0 bases from V and 10 from J, leaving 10 bases between them. This chain's CDR3 is CASSEYRGLSPLHF. CDR3 nucleotides: TGTGCCAGCAGTGAATACAGGGGATTGTCACCCCTCCACTTT.

The rearrangement links TRBV9 to TRBJ2-1; TRBD2 matches at 8 bases. The V gene end was trimmed by 6 bases and the J gene end by 4 bases; junction bases not matched to a gene: 9. Germline assignment: CDR1 SGDLS and CDR2 YYNGEE. This CDR3 has 15 amino acids. The chain's CDR3 is CASTETSARYNEQFF. The CDR3 bases are TGTGCCAGCACGGAGACTAGCGCGAGATACAATGAGCAGTTCTTC.

The CDR3 region has the DNA TGTGCCAGCAGCTTGTCGGTGGATTCACCCCTCCACTTT. Its protein is CASSLSVDSPLHF. The chain links TRBV5-6 to TRBJ1-6; D is uncertain. V lost 1 base, J lost 8 bases, and 7 bases lay in between. There are 13 residues in the CDR3. From germline, CDR1 is SGHDT and CDR2 YYEEEE.

The chain recombines TRBV5-8 with TRBJ2-5, with D possibly matching TRBD2 (7 bases). This CDR3 spans 17 amino acids. V was pared by 4 bases and J by 5 bases, with 24 bases between. Germline V CDR1 and CDR2: SGHTS, YDEGEE. Written as DNA, the CDR3 is TGTGCCAGCAGCGACCGACCCCCGAGGGGGGGCTGGGAGACCCAGTACTTC. Translating it yields CASSDRPPRGGWETQYF.

The chain employs TRBV18 and TRBJ2-5; TRBD2 agrees at 7 bases. Germline CDR1 KGHSH, CDR2 LQKENI. Trimming cost V 0 bases and J 5 bases; bases outside gene matches: 9. The CDR3 extends over 16 amino acids. Here the CDR3 DNA reads TGTGCCAGCTCACCACCGGCTAGCGGATACCTGGAGACCCAGTACTTC. This translates into CASSPPASGYLETQYF.

This chain joins TRBV5-1 and TRBJ2-3, with a tentative D call TRBD2 (7 bases). Trimming shortened V by 4 bases and J by 2 bases, and 17 bases separated the two germline ends. CDR1 is SGHRS and CDR2 is YFSETQ in the germline V gene. This CDR3 comprises 16 residues. The CDR3 loop reads CASSLKGGANTDTQYF. In nucleotides, the CDR3 is TGCGCCAGCAGCCTGAAGGGGGGGGCCAACACAGATACGCAGTATTTT.

This clone was counted between two and nine times. This chain joins TRBV19 and TRBJ1-5; TRBD1 agrees at 9 bases. The CDR3 has 15 residues. V lost 11 bases, J lost 2 bases, and 10 bases stayed unmatched. Germline CDR1 reads LNHDA; CDR2 reads SQIVND (reference sequence). CDR3 sequence (DNA): TGTGCCTGCAACCGGGACAGGGCTGGCAATCAGCCCCAGCATTTT. It codes for CACNRDRAGNQPQHF.

The genes are TRBV10-1 and TRBJ2-2; no clear D. The germline V gene has CDR1 WNHNN and CDR2 SYGVQD (reference sequence). The V and J ends lost 7 bases and 8 bases respectively, with 11 bases between them. CDR3 size: 12 residues. The CDR3 region has the DNA TGCGCCAGCATCGAGGCGGCAGGGGAGCTGTTTTTT. Translation gives CASIEAAGELFF.

This chain links TRBV4-3 with TRBJ1-4; 10 bases line up with TRBD1. Germline V CDR1 and CDR2: LGHNA, YSLEER. The CDR3 runs 18 residues. V dropped 3 bases and J dropped 4; count of bases not matched to a gene: 11. CDR3 nucleotides: TGCGCCAGCAGCCACGGGACAGGGGCCTTCCGCAGTAATGAAAAACTGTTTTTT. This gives the protein CASSHGTGAFRSNEKLFF.